This entry concerns a single T cell receptor beta chain. Antigen: not known. A junction end diverges from the germline sequence, so it may reflect a read error. The sample has other DNA sequences that encode this CDR3 too. The PCR employed 60 Vbeta primers together with 13 Jbeta primers. The table came from immunoSEQ multiplex PCR; TCRdb's copy has only in-frame clones and leaves some out. The data contain some 110,000 clones, about 60% of them singletons. This CDR3 has 15 amino acids. Germline V gives CDR1 MRHNA, CDR2 SNTAGT. The sample is drawn from a study of cytomegalovirus exposure and HLA in healthy donors. Study outcomes and limitations: Reports indicate that TCR beta sequences accurately predicted the HLA-A and HLA-B alleles of most subjects.

The donors, nominally healthy at sampling, likely had unrecorded immune exposures. This TCR came from a woman in her 30s in good health and CMV-seronegative. Sample: PBMCs. The chain is built from TRBV6-4 and TRBJ2-6; possible D gene TRBD1, 5 bases. CDR3 protein: CASSDGHSGANVLTF. Written as DNA, the CDR3 is TGTGCCAGCAGTGACGGACACTCTGGGGCCAACGTTCTGACTTTC.